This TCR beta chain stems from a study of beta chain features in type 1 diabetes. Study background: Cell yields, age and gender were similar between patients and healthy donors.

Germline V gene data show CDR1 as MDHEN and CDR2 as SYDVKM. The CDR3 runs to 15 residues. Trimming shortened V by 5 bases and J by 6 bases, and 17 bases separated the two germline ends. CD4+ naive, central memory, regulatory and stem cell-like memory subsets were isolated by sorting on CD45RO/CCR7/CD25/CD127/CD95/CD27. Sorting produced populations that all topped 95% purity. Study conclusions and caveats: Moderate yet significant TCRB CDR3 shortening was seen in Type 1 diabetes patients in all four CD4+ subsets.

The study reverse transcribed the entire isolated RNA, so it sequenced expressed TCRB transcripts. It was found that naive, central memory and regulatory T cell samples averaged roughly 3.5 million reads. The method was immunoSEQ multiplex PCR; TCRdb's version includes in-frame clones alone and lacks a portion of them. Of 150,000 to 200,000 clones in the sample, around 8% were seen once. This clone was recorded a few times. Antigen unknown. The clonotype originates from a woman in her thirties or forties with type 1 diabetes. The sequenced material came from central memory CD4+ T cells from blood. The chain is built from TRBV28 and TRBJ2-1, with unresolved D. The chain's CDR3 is CASSPPAQLANEQFF. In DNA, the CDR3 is TGTGCCAGCAGTCCCCCCGCACAGCTGGCCAATGAGCAGTTCTTC.